This T cell receptor beta chain was observed in a study of blood T cell repertoires in COVID-19. This clone has more than one count but fewer than ten. In the authors' workflow: Cell counts per sample came from amplifying reference gene primers. TCRdb's table, derived via immunoSEQ multiplex PCR, lists solely in-frame clones and lacks some. V and J calls plus clone size are reproduced from that table; the DNA served to infer D and trimming. The data show under 95,000 clones, 65% to 85% seen once. J was trimmed by 2 bases and V by 5 bases; bases with no gene match: 7. The CDR3 spans 15 residues. CDR1 and CDR2 (germline): SGHTA, FQGNSA.

This receptor was obtained from a woman of 80 years or more with acute or convalescent COVID-19. Sequenced input: peripheral blood. The chain recombines TRBV7-2 with TRBJ2-7, with 9 bases fitting TRBD2. The CDR3 reads CASSPPGGRAYEQYF. The CDR3 region has the DNA TGTGCCAGCAGCCCCCCCGGCGGGAGGGCCTACGAGCAGTACTTC.